The TCR beta chain described here comes from a study of cytomegalovirus exposure and HLA in healthy donors. Study-wide findings and caveats: Researchers left out some V segments, among them TRBV6-2 and TRBV6-3, as indistinguishable. Most TCR sequences proved rare, with some public TCRs found in many donors. Analyses of presence/absence relied on an assumption of roughly uniform sequencing depth across donors.

With respect to this clone: The antigen remains unidentified.

A multiplex PCR was run with 60 Vbeta primers and 13 Jbeta primers. Per the study methods: Approximately 11 million of the about 80 million unique TCR beta chains counted in a later analysis were shared. Only in-frame clones appear in the TCRdb table, and some are missing; sequencing was by immunoSEQ multiplex PCR. The D gene and trimming were derived from the DNA, and the V and J assignments and clone size from that table. The sample has approximately 100,000 clones; approximately 80% are singletons. Germline CDR1 SGDLS, CDR2 YYNGEE. The CDR3 runs to 17 residues. The ends lost 1 base at V and 4 bases at J; junction bases unmatched: 9.

This sequence joins TRBV9 and TRBJ2-1, with 9 bases matching TRBD2. The sequencing sample was made of PBMCs. This clonotype was obtained from a female donor in good health and CMV-seropositive. As DNA, the CDR3 is TGTGCCAGCAGCGTATTCCCAGAGACTAGCGGATACAATGAGCAGTTCTTC. As protein: CASSVFPETSGYNEQFF.